This TCR beta chain was sequenced during a study of blood T cell repertoires in COVID-19. Background on the study: Acute-phase and convalescent COVID-19 samples originated in the United States, Italy and Spain. T cells, B-cell-depleted T cells, or PBMCs supplied cDNA or gDNA.

The germline CDR1 and CDR2 sequences are MNHNS and SASEGT. The CDR3 length is 13 residues. V trimming: 3 bases; J trimming: 3 bases; junction bases outside the gene matches: 2. Per the study methods: Counts of nucleated cells, estimated from reference gene primer amplification, were obtained. Some clones are missing from TCRdb's copy, which holds only in-frame ones; the method was immunoSEQ multiplex PCR. The D gene and trimming were derived from the DNA, and the V and J assignments and clone size from that table. The sample holds 150,000 to 200,000 clones, around nine tenths seen once. The TCR comes from an older man with acute or convalescent COVID-19. Sequencing was carried out using peripheral blood. This chain links TRBV6-1 with TRBJ2-7, with 7 bases identical to TRBD1. The CDR3 bases are TGTGCCAGCAGTGATTGGACAGGCTACGAGCAGTACTTC. Translated, it gives CASSDWTGYEQYF.